One and the same sample provided the 18 T cell receptor beta chains below, sequenced in a study of identical twins (dated by TCRdb to the mid-2010s). Library preparation employed 5' RACE. Sequencing used an Illumina HiSeq 2000. TCRdb reworked the public reads: Q25 trimming with fastp, MiXCR clone assembly, productive beta chains retained. Rows matching on CDR3 protein sequence are summarized as one entry with the most common DNA and genes. This sample is represented by around 690,000 distinct CDR3 sequences; 21% of them were singletons. Jointly, the top ten make up 4% to 5.5% of the sample. The same data also contributed to another study, on T cells expressing NK-cell markers.

The sequencing sample was made of PBMCs. Receptors originate from a woman younger than 30 in good health.

This clonotype was found a few times. The chain couples TRBV5-5 to TRBJ2-1, with 9 bases lining up with TRBD2. From germline, CDR1 is SGHKS and CDR2 YYEKEE (reference sequence). CDR3 length: 16 residues. The V gene end was trimmed by 0 bases and the J gene end by 5 bases; junction bases not matched to a gene: 6. CDR3 bases: TGTGCCAGCAGCTTGGGAGCGGGAGGAGAGGACAATGAGCAGTTCTTC. This sequence encodes CASSLGAGGEDNEQFF.

The chain combines TRBV24-1 with TRBJ2-3; no clear D. Germline values: CDR1 KGHDR, CDR2 SFDVKD. The ends were cut back, 3 bases at V and 5 bases at J, with 11 bases in the middle. There are 14 residues in the CDR3. The CDR3 protein is CATSDTTLGDTQYF. Written as DNA, the CDR3 is TGTGCCACCAGTGATACTACCCTCGGAGATACGCAGTATTTT.

This chain links TRBV7-9 with TRBJ2-3; D is possibly TRBD1 (6 bases). CDR3 length equals 15 residues. The germline V gene encodes CDR1 SEHNR and CDR2 FQNEAQ (reference sequence). V was pared by 3 bases and J by 3 bases, with 13 bases between. CDR3 nucleotide sequence: TGTGCCAGCAGCTTCGCGGCAGGGGCAACAGATACGCAGTATTTT. It yields the protein CASSFAAGATDTQYF.

This clonotype came up a few times. The V and J genes are TRBV9 and TRBJ2-7; TRBD1 matches at 7 bases. The CDR3 loop spans 15 amino acids. V dropped 3 bases and J dropped 0; count of bases not matched to a gene: 6. Per germline, CDR1 SGDLS and CDR2 YYNGEE. The CDR3 region is CASSAPGQSSYEQYF. As DNA, the CDR3 is TGTGCCAGCAGCGCCCCGGGACAGAGCTCCTACGAGCAGTACTTC.

This clonotype was seen only a few times. The V gene is TRBV29-1, the J gene TRBJ1-2, with unresolved D. The V gene's germline CDR1 is SQVTM and CDR2 ANQGSEA. V was shortened by 6 bases and J by 7 bases, with 24 bases between the two germline ends. The CDR3 extends over 15 amino acids. The CDR3 DNA is TGCAGCGTCACTCAAACTGGCTCCGGATTGAGTGGCTACACCTTC. Its translation: CSVTQTGSGLSGYTF.

The CDR3 DNA reads as TGTGCCAGCAGTTTATGGGCGGGAGTCGCGGATACGCAGTATTTT. Translation gives CASSLWAGVADTQYF. The gene calls are TRBV12-3 or TRBV12-4 and TRBJ2-3; 7 nucleotides match TRBD2. There are 15 residues in the CDR3. V was pared by 2 bases and J by 6 bases, with 8 bases of the junction left unmatched.

This clonotype was observed a few times. The V gene is TRBV7-2, the J gene TRBJ1-2; a possible D gene is TRBD1 (5 bases). Germline values: CDR1 SGHTA, CDR2 FQGNSA. The germline V and J ends were trimmed by 1 base and 7 bases, with 10 bases remaining between them. The length of the CDR3 is 13 residues. DNA of the CDR3: TGTGCCAGCAGCTTAGGATTAGACAGTGGCTACACCTTC. Translation gives CASSLGLDSGYTF.

J is TRBJ2-7 and V is TRBV5-1; 10 bases agree with TRBD2. The CDR3 runs 16 residues. Germline assignment: CDR1 SGHRS and CDR2 YFSETQ. V shed 5 bases, J shed 3 bases, and the junction held 11 bases outside the gene matches. CDR3 DNA sequence: TGCGCCAGCAGACTCTCTCTAGCGGGGGATCTCTACGAGCAGTACTTC. Encoded protein: CASRLSLAGDLYEQYF.

J is TRBJ2-2 and V is TRBV6-1; the match to TRBD2 covers 13 bases. Per the germline V gene, CDR1 is MNHNS and CDR2 is SASEGT. The CDR3 sequence is 17 residues long. Unmatched junction bases numbered 8, after V lost 6 bases and J lost 4 bases. CDR3 amino acids: CASRRTSGGARTGELFF. The CDR3 DNA reads TGTGCCAGCAGACGTACTAGCGGGGGGGCCCGCACCGGGGAGCTGTTTTTT.

This clonotype has only a few counts. This chain links TRBV7-2 with TRBJ2-7; the D is unclear. Deletions cut 1 base from V and 3 bases from J, with 10 bases between. The CDR3 totals 14 residues. Germline V gives CDR1 SGHTA, CDR2 FQGNSA. The CDR3 DNA sequence: TGTGCCAGCAGCTTAGTCCCTAGAATCTACGAGCAGTACTTC. Translating it yields CASSLVPRIYEQYF.

The sample holds a few counts of this clonotype. This sequence joins TRBV27 and TRBJ1-5; 9 positions match TRBD1. This CDR3 region has 16 residues. Germline V CDR1 and CDR2: MNHEY, SMNVEV (reference sequence). The J segment lost 6 bases and the V segment lost 4 bases, leaving 10 bases of the junction unmatched. The DNA for the CDR3 is TGTGCCAGCAGTTGGCGGGGACAGGGCGGCGGTCAGCCCCAGCATTTT. It translates to CASSWRGQGGGQPQHF.

In this sample, this clonotype is medium-sized (0.01 to 0.1%). V is TRBV7-9 and J is TRBJ2-3, with TRBD2 identical over 11 bases. V shed 0 bases, J shed 2 bases, and the junction held 1 base outside the gene matches. CDR3 length: 16 amino acids. CDR1 SEHNR and CDR2 FQNEAQ come from the germline V gene (reference sequence). The CDR3, as DNA: TGTGCCAGCAGCTTAGCGACTAGCGGGGACACAGATACGCAGTATTTT. This encodes CASSLATSGDTDTQYF.

The sample holds a few counts of this clonotype. The chain couples TRBV7-2 to TRBJ2-2, with D possibly TRBD2 on 6 matching bases. Per the germline V gene, CDR1 is SGHTA and CDR2 is FQGNSA. V lost 0 bases to trimming and J lost 6 bases, with 8 bases between them. The CDR3 covers 14 residues. CDR3 amino acids: CASSLAGGPGELFF. The CDR3 coding sequence is TGTGCCAGCAGCTTAGCGGGAGGCCCCGGGGAGCTGTTTTTT.

This clonotype was detected a few times. The rearrangement uses TRBV27 and TRBJ1-3, with 9 positions matching TRBD1. CDR3 length: 14 amino acids. V shed 4 bases and J 8 bases; nucleotides not matched to a gene: 6. Germline V lookup: CDR1 MNHEY, CDR2 SMNVEV (reference sequence). CDR3 protein: CASSSTGGRDTIYF. For the CDR3, the DNA is TGTGCCAGCAGTTCGACAGGGGGACGAGACACCATATATTTT.

V usage is TRBV18 and J usage is TRBJ1-2, with TRBD1 as a possible D gene (6 bases). The CDR3 is 14 residues long. The ends were cut back, 8 bases at V and 8 bases at J, with 21 bases in the middle. CDR1 and CDR2 (germline): KGHSH, LQKENI. Here the CDR3 reads CASQNDQGLRGYTF. The CDR3 bases are TGTGCCAGCCAAAACGACCAGGGGCTGAGGGGCTACACCTTC.

This clonotype was picked up a small number of times. The V and J genes are TRBV11-1 and TRBJ2-6; 8 bases are shared with TRBD1. The CDR3 is 18 residues long. CDR1 is SGHAT, CDR2 FQDESV, per germline (reference sequence). Losses at the gene ends were 4 bases for V and 0 bases for J; bases not matched to a gene: 8. Written as DNA, the CDR3 is TGTGCCAGCAGCTCATTCCGGGACAGGTCCTCTGGGGCCAACGTCCTGACTTTC. It codes for CASSSFRDRSSGANVLTF.

The V and J genes are TRBV5-1 and TRBJ2-1, with D possibly matching TRBD2 (6 bases). The V end was cut by 4 bases, the J end by 7 bases, with 15 bases between. The germline CDR1 and CDR2 sequences are SGHRS and YFSETQ. The CDR3 has 14 residues. The chain's CDR3 is CASSLRDFRNEQFF. The CDR3 DNA reads as TGCGCCAGCAGCCTCCGGGACTTTAGAAATGAGCAGTTCTTC.

This clonotype was counted many times. This rearrangement joins TRBV12-3 or TRBV12-4 to TRBJ1-2, with a tentative D call TRBD1 (5 bases). This CDR3 is 11 amino acids long. Trimming removed 3 bases at V and 8 bases at J, with 7 bases between. The CDR3, as DNA: TGTGCCAGCAGTTTCGGGACCGGCTACACCTTC. This translates into CASSFGTGYTF.